This T cell receptor (beta chain) was obtained from a study of T cells in Graves' hyperthyroidism and ophthalmopathy. General study points: Ophthalmopathy, as predicted by the model, came a median approximately 5.9 months after the prediction.

This clonotype appeared many times. The target antigen is unknown. With duration under 3 months, ophthalmopathy was active: Clinical Activity Score at least 3, NOSPECS at least 4. RNA transcripts served as the template for amplifying TCR beta CDR3 regions. The TCR CDR3 first-round RT-PCR relied on the HTBI primer set. TCRdb reanalysed the multiplex PCR reads using MiXCR and keeps one entry per CDR3 protein. The sample includes about 520,000 distinct CDR3 sequences, approximately 24% of them seen just once. The CDR3 sequence is 14 residues long. Germline lookup yields CDR1 MNHEY and CDR2 SMNVEV (reference sequence). Between the trimmed V and J ends, which lost 4 bases and 2 bases, there was a span of 12 bases.

This clonotype was obtained from a woman between 25 and 40 years old with Graves' ophthalmopathy. Sequenced input: blood. This chain joins TRBV27 and TRBJ2-7, with D perhaps TRBD2 (6 bases). DNA of the CDR3: TGTGCCAGCAGTTGGAAGGGACTCCCCTACGAGCAGTACTTC. This gives the protein CASSWKGLPYEQYF.